Below are 13 T cell receptor beta chains sequenced from a single sample in a study of vaccination and CD4 T cells after COVID-19. Regarding treatment: roughly 11-day PBMC culture with coronavirus spike peptide pools or control peptides (ViraFEST assay). Their recognized antigens are unknown. Sequenced with the Oncomine TCR Beta short-read assay was DNA taken from cultured CD4+ T cells. TCRdb reprocessed the PCR reads with MiXCR, giving one entry per CDR3 protein. This table has approximately 8,700 distinct CDR3 sequences, less than 80% appearing once. Sample: CD4+ T cells from blood, cultured in vitro. The receptors originated from a human donor who had recovered from COVID-19.

This clonotype was observed a handful of times. The CDR3 DNA is TGTGCCAGCAGTCCGGGGCGACAGGGATATAGCAATCAGCCCCAGCATTTT. Translating gives CASSPGRQGYSNQPQHF. J is TRBJ1-5 and V is TRBV6-1; 7 positions match TRBD1. The germline V gene encodes CDR1 MNHNS and CDR2 SASEGT. The junction had 10 bases not matched to a gene; V was cut back by 5 bases and J by 0 bases. CDR3 length equals 17 residues.

This chain links TRBV6-4 with TRBJ2-3, with D unresolved. V was pared by 5 bases and J by 0 bases, with 9 bases between. The CDR3 totals 14 residues. The V gene's germline CDR1 is MRHNA and CDR2 SNTAGT. In DNA, the CDR3 is TGTGCCAGCAGTCCCGGGTTTAGCACAGATACGCAGTATTTT. Protein product: CASSPGFSTDTQYF.

The V call is TRBV6-2 or TRBV6-3, the J call TRBJ2-7; 7 nucleotides agree with TRBD2. This CDR3 is 16 amino acids long. Looked up from germline, CDR1 is MNHEY and CDR2 is SVGEGT. V dropped 0 bases and J dropped 4; count of bases not matched to a gene: 9. The CDR3 DNA reads as TGTGCCAGCAGTTACTCGAATGGGCGGGGGACTTACGAGCAGTACTTC. Its protein is CASSYSNGRGTYEQYF.

The genes are TRBV6-2 or TRBV6-3 and TRBJ2-5; D may be TRBD1 (5 bases). The CDR3 is 11 residues long. CDR1 and CDR2 (germline): MNHEY, SVGEGT. V was shortened by 5 bases and J by 5 bases, with 6 bases between the two germline ends. DNA for the CDR3: TGTGCCAGCAGTAGGGGTGAGACCCAGTACTTC. Translated, it gives CASSRGETQYF.

The chain carries TRBV11-2 and TRBJ2-5; no clear D. CDR3 length: 13 amino acids. In germline, CDR1 is SGHAT, CDR2 FQNNGV. V lost 2 bases, J lost 1 base, and 5 bases lay in between. The DNA for the CDR3 is TGTGCCAGCAGCTTAAACAGCCAAGAGACCCAGTACTTC. Its protein is CASSLNSQETQYF. Using reference TRBV11-2 and TRBJ2-5 for the parts outside the CDR3, the full variable domain is EAGVAQSPRYKIIEKRQSVAFWCNPISGHATLYWYQQILGQGPKLLIQFQNNGVVDDSQLPKDRFSAERLKGVDSTLKIQPAKLEDSAVYLCASSLNSQETQYFGPGTRLLVL.

This clonotype turned up a few times. The chain links TRBV20-1 to TRBJ2-3; no reliable D call. This CDR3 has 16 residues. The germline V gene has CDR1 DFQATT and CDR2 SNEGSKA (reference sequence). V gave up 0 bases and J gave up 3 bases, with 16 bases separating them. The CDR3 DNA reads as TGCAGTGCTAGAGATCCCAGCCCCTTAGGGACAGATACGCAGTATTTT. It specifies CSARDPSPLGTDTQYF.

The chain combines TRBV19 with TRBJ2-3, with 8 nucleotides matching TRBD2. The germline gives CDR1 LNHDA, CDR2 SQIVND (reference sequence). With V trimmed by 5 bases and J by 5 bases, 9 bases remained unmatched. The CDR3 consists of 15 residues. CDR3 nucleotide sequence: TGTGCCAGTAGTCCCTCGGGAGGGCTGGTAGATACGCAGTATTTT. Protein sequence: CASSPSGGLVDTQYF.

Within the sample, this clonotype is large. V is TRBV6-1 and J is TRBJ1-5; D not resolved. Per germline, CDR1 MNHNS and CDR2 SASEGT. Trimming removed 4 bases from V and 1 base from J, with 8 bases in between. The CDR3 totals 14 residues. The DNA for the CDR3 is TGTGCCAGCAGTGCGCGGGGAAGCAATCAGCCCCAGCATTTT. Translating it yields CASSARGSNQPQHF.

The chain uses TRBV7-8 and TRBJ2-7, with D maybe TRBD1 (6 bases). Germline CDR1 SGHVS, CDR2 FQNEAQ. Trimming pared 3 bases from V and 0 bases from J, leaving 12 bases between. The CDR3 is made up of 15 amino acids. CDR3 coding DNA: TGTGCCAGCAGCTTTCTCCGGGACACCTCCTACGAGCAGTACTTC. This translates into CASSFLRDTSYEQYF.

J is TRBJ1-6 and V is TRBV5-6, with 8 bases that match TRBD1. Germline-derived CDR1 and CDR2 are SGHDT and YYEEEE. The CDR3 contains 16 residues. V lost 3 bases, J lost 5 bases, and 7 bases stayed unmatched. CDR3 bases: TGTGCCAGCAGCTCAGGGACAGGACCTAATAATTCACCCCTCCACTTT. Translation: CASSSGTGPNNSPLHF.

The V call is TRBV2, the J call TRBJ2-3, with 10 positions matching TRBD2. Germline V CDR1 and CDR2: SNHLY, FYNNEI. The CDR3 is 15 residues long. Unmatched junction bases numbered 11, after V lost 7 bases and J lost 7 bases. CDR3 sequence reads: CASNGGAGGAYTQYF. Here the CDR3 DNA reads TGTGCCAGCAACGGCGGAGCGGGGGGGGCCTATACGCAGTATTTT. Based on the CDR3 plus reference TRBV2 and TRBJ2-3, the full variable domain is EPEVTQTPSHQVTQMGQEVILRCVPISNHLYFYWYRQILGQKVEFLVSFYNNEISEKSEIFDDQFSVERPDGSNFTLKIRSTKLEDSAMYFCASNGGAGGAYTQYFGPGTRLTVL.

The chain has TRBV5-1 and TRBJ2-5; TRBD2 aligns across 7 bases. Trimming removed 2 bases from V and 4 bases from J; junction bases left unmatched: 8. The CDR3 totals 15 residues. The germline gives CDR1 SGHRS, CDR2 YFSETQ. CDR3 sequence reads: CASSFNPGRGETQYF. CDR3 DNA: TGCGCCAGCAGCTTTAATCCAGGGAGGGGAGAGACCCAGTACTTC.

This clonotype was picked up a small number of times. CDR3 protein: CSARDRKGLGGYTF. In nucleotides, the CDR3 is TGCAGTGCTAGAGATCGCAAGGGTCTGGGGGGCTACACCTTC. The chain has TRBV20-1 and TRBJ1-2; D is undetermined. Germline V CDR1 and CDR2: DFQATT, SNEGSKA (reference sequence). V lost 0 bases and J 8 bases, leaving 16 bases between the germline ends. There are 14 residues in the CDR3.